The 8 T cell receptor beta chains listed next were all sequenced from one sample in a study of read filtering for tumor transcriptome and immune sequencing. From about 400 ng of RNA, a library with molecular barcoded alpha/delta and beta/gamma adaptors was made. TCRdb redid the calling of the reads with MiXCR, one entry per CDR3 protein. Of more than 100,000 distinct CDR3 sequences in the sample, roughly 13% are singletons; the top ten hold 9.5% to 12%. Sequencing used a population of CD138-negative cells sorted from bone marrow. These receptor sequences come from a donor aged 40 or older with multiple myeloma.

This clonotype was recorded many times. V is TRBV5-1 and J is TRBJ2-1; 9 bases line up with TRBD2. J lost 7 bases, V lost 2 bases, and 13 bases had no gene match. There are 17 residues in the CDR3. The germline V gene has CDR1 SGHRS and CDR2 YFSETQ. The CDR3 is CASSLPNASGNRNEQFF. In DNA form, the CDR3 reads TGCGCCAGCAGCTTACCTAACGCTAGCGGGAACAGGAATGAGCAGTTCTTC.

The genes are TRBV5-1 and TRBJ2-1; 12 bases are shared with TRBD2. The germline V gene encodes CDR1 SGHRS and CDR2 YFSETQ. The CDR3 has 16 amino acids. V was clipped by 1 base and J by 4 bases; unmatched bases: 3. CDR3 amino acids: CASSLSLAGGYNEQFF. The DNA for the CDR3 is TGCGCCAGCAGCTTGTCACTAGCGGGGGGATACAATGAGCAGTTCTTC.

Ten or more counts support this clonotype. This chain uses TRBV9 with TRBJ2-2, with 7 bases identical to TRBD1. The CDR3 runs 13 residues. Germline trimming cut 3 bases from V and 5 bases from J; bases unmatched to any gene: 1. Germline values: CDR1 SGDLS, CDR2 YYNGEE. The CDR3 nucleotides read TGTGCCAGCAGCGAGACAGGGACCGGGGAGCTGTTTTTT. This translates into CASSETGTGELFF. The variable domain in full, completed from reference TRBV9 and TRBJ2-2, reads DSGVTQTPKHLITATGQRVTLRCSPRSGDLSVYWYQQSLDQGLQFLIQYYNGEERAKGNILERFSAQQFPDLHSELNLSSLELGDSALYFCASSETGTGELFFGEGSRLTVL.

This clonotype was seen repeatedly, ten times or more. This rearrangement joins TRBV29-1 to TRBJ1-2, with D tentatively TRBD1 (5 bases). CDR1 is SQVTM and CDR2 is ANQGSEA in the germline V gene. The CDR3 extends over 16 amino acids. With 4 bases removed from V and 0 bases from J, the gap between germline ends came to 18 bases. The CDR3: CSVAKSSGRTNYGYTF. The CDR3 DNA follows: TGCAGCGTTGCTAAAAGTTCGGGACGGACTAACTATGGCTACACCTTC.

As to this clonotype: The final CDR3 position lacks the conserved phenylalanine or tryptophan, pointing to a likely read error. The V and J genes are TRBV27 and TRBJ2-5; possible D gene TRBD1, 6 bases. Deletions cut 4 bases from V and 0 bases from J, with 12 bases between. CDR1 is MNHEY, CDR2 SMNVEV, per germline (reference sequence). This CDR3 is built from 15 residues. The CDR3 region has the DNA TGTGCCAGCAGTTCTCTCGACAGGAACCAAGAGACCCAGTACGTC. Amino acid sequence: CASSSLDRNQETQYV.

This clonotype has at least ten counts. V usage is TRBV20-1 and J usage is TRBJ2-7, with TRBD2 matching over 8 bases. The germline CDR1 and CDR2 sequences are DFQATT and SNEGSKA (reference sequence). With 5 bases clipped from V and 4 bases from J, the junction kept 7 bases outside the gene matches. The CDR3 has 13 residues. The CDR3 nucleotides read TGCAGTGCTCCCGGGACTAGTGAATACGAGCAGTACTTC. It is translated as CSAPGTSEYEQYF.

This clonotype was counted at least ten times. In DNA form, the CDR3 reads TGTGCCAGCTCGGCGCGTTCGGACAGGGAGAGGGGCTACACCTTC. Translation gives CASSARSDRERGYTF. The chain combines TRBV18 with TRBJ1-2, with 8 positions matching TRBD1. The V segment lost 6 bases and the J segment 8 bases; nucleotides outside the gene matches: 14. This CDR3 has 15 amino acids. Germline loops: CDR1 KGHSH, CDR2 LQKENI.

The chain couples TRBV11-3 to TRBJ1-5, with D perhaps TRBD1 (6 bases). CDR1 and CDR2 (germline): SGHNT, YENEEA. This CDR3 comprises 17 residues. The V and J ends lost 5 bases and 0 bases respectively, with 17 bases between them. CDR3 region: CASSALPGHISNQPQHF. CDR3 coding DNA: TGTGCCAGCAGCGCGCTCCCGGGACACATTAGCAATCAGCCCCAGCATTTT.